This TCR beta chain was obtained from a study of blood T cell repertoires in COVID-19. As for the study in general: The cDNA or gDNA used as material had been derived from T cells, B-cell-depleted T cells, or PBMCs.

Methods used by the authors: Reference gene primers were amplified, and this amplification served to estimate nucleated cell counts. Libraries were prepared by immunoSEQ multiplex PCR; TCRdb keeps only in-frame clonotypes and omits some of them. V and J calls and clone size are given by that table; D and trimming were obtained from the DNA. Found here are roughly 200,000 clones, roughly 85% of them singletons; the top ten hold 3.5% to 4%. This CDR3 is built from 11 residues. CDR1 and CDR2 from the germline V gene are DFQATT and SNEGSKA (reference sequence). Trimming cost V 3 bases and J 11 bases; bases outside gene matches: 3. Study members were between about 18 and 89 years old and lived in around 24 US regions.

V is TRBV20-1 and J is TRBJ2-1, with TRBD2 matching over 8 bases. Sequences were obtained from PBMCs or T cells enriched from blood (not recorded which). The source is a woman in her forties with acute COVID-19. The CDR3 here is CSASGGAQQFF. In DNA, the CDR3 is TGCAGTGCTAGCGGGGGGGCTCAGCAGTTCTTC.